These 32 T cell receptor beta chains originate from one sample sequenced in a study of blood T cell repertoires in COVID-19 (TCRdb year 2020). Libraries were constructed by the immunoSEQ multiplex PCR assay. The immuneACCESS repertoire file appears here via TCRdb, limited to in-frame rearrangements. These files lack a portion of the clones; in checked studies, under half of the deficit traces to unresolved V genes, and the cause of the others is not known. The sample data list about 130,000 clones, and approximately 80% of these were observed just once. The biggest ten clones account for about 39% of the sample. Sequences were obtained from peripheral blood. The receptors stem from a man aged 35 to 55 with active or convalescent COVID-19.

V gene TRBV12-5 combines with J gene TRBJ2-7; no clear D gene. CDR1 and CDR2 from the germline V gene are LGHNT and FRNRAP. Trimming removed 3 bases at V and 0 bases at J, with 9 bases between. CDR3 length: 14 residues. The CDR3 region has the DNA TGTGCTAGTGGTTTATTCAGTGGCTCCTACGAGCAGTACTTC. As protein: CASGLFSGSYEQYF.

This clone was seen more than once but under ten times. The rearrangement links TRBV27 to TRBJ2-1; tentative D call: TRBD2 (5 bases). The germline gives CDR1 MNHEY, CDR2 SMNVEV (reference sequence). The germline V and J ends were trimmed by 2 bases and 8 bases, with 16 bases remaining between them. This CDR3 has 15 amino acids. The CDR3 protein is CASSLMVPRGHEQFF. DNA for the CDR3: TGTGCCAGCAGTTTAATGGTACCTCGGGGTCATGAGCAGTTCTTC.

The V and J genes are TRBV28 and TRBJ1-1; no reliable D call. V was pared by 2 bases and J by 6 bases, with 16 bases between. The CDR3 is made up of 15 amino acids. Germline CDR1 and CDR2: MDHEN and SYDVKM. CDR3 nucleotide sequence: TGTGCCAGCAGTTTACCCGGGAAAGGCCAGGCTGAAGCTTTCTTT. Translation gives CASSLPGKGQAEAFF.

A few counts support this clone. The V call is TRBV5-4, the J call TRBJ1-6; D is ambiguous. The CDR3 spans 12 residues. Trimming left V 3 bases short and J 8 bases short, with 6 bases between. Germline CDR1 SGHNT, CDR2 YYREEE (reference sequence). The CDR3 protein is CASSSEDSPLHF. The CDR3, as DNA: TGTGCCAGCAGCTCCGAGGATTCACCCCTCCACTTT.

This rearrangement joins TRBV5-4 to TRBJ2-7; D is perhaps TRBD2 (5 bases). The CDR3 is 17 amino acids. Germline loops: CDR1 SGHNT, CDR2 YYREEE (reference sequence). V lost 5 bases, J lost 6 bases, and 27 bases lay in between. The DNA of the CDR3 is TGTGCCAGCAGTTCCGCTACAACACTCCCTAGCTCTAGCGAGCAGTACTTC. Encoded protein: CASSSATTLPSSSEQYF.

This chain links TRBV28 with TRBJ2-7; D gene unclear. The CDR3 sequence is 11 residues long. Germline lookup yields CDR1 MDHEN and CDR2 SYDVKM. The V end lost 4 bases, the J end lost 7 bases, and 8 bases lay between the germline ends. For the CDR3, the DNA is TGTGCCAGCAGTTCCCTCCGGGAGCAGTACTTC. Protein product: CASSSLREQYF. The variable domain in full, completed from reference TRBV28 and TRBJ2-7, reads DVKVTQSSRYLVKRTGEKVFLECVQDMDHENMFWYRQDPGLGLRLIYFSYDVKMKEKGDIPEGYSVSREKKERFSLILESASTNQTSMYLCASSSLREQYFGPGTRLTVT.

The J gene is TRBJ1-1, the V gene TRBV4-2, with 8 bases matching TRBD1. CDR3 length equals 18 residues. The V gene's germline CDR1 is LGHNA and CDR2 YNFKEQ. V lost 0 bases to trimming and J lost 5 bases; unmatched junction nucleotides: 14. The CDR3 protein is CASSQDFRGLTFGTEAFF. The CDR3 DNA reads TGTGCCAGCAGCCAAGACTTCAGGGGGCTGACGTTTGGGACTGAAGCTTTCTTT.

This chain connects TRBV28 to TRBJ1-5; D is perhaps TRBD1 (5 bases). Germline-derived CDR1 and CDR2 are MDHEN and SYDVKM. The CDR3 runs 13 residues. V lost 5 bases, J lost 2 bases, and 7 bases lay in between. DNA of the CDR3: TGTGCCAGCAGTGGGGGGGGCAATCAGCCCCAGCATTTT. Translated, it gives CASSGGGNQPQHF.

The rearrangement links TRBV5-4 to TRBJ2-5, with a tentative D call TRBD2 (6 bases). The CDR3 loop spans 14 amino acids. V lost 4 bases to trimming and J lost 5 bases, with 15 bases between them. Germline loops: CDR1 SGHNT, CDR2 YYREEE (reference sequence). CDR3 coding DNA: TGTGCCAGCAGCCAACCGGGAGCTCCGGAGACCCAGTACTTC. It translates to CASSQPGAPETQYF.

The DNA of the CDR3 is TGTGCCAGCAGCTACGGACTAGCGGGCCCCCAAGAGACCCAGTACTTC. It yields the protein CASSYGLAGPQETQYF. This chain uses TRBV11-2 with TRBJ2-5; 11 bases match TRBD2. Looked up from germline, CDR1 is SGHAT and CDR2 is FQNNGV. The CDR3 sequence is 16 residues long. V was pared by 4 bases and J by 1 base, with 5 bases of the junction left unmatched.

V is TRBV24-1 and J is TRBJ2-2; no clear D gene. The germline CDR1 and CDR2 sequences are KGHDR and SFDVKD. V was trimmed by 2 bases and J by 2 bases, leaving 5 bases between them. The length of the CDR3 is 14 residues. The CDR3 here is CATSDWANTGELFF. For the CDR3, the DNA is TGTGCCACCAGTGATTGGGCCAACACCGGGGAGCTGTTTTTT.

This chain links TRBV5-4 with TRBJ2-1; 7 bases line up with TRBD2. CDR1 and CDR2 (germline): SGHNT, YYREEE (reference sequence). This CDR3 contains 17 residues. V lost 4 bases, J lost 8 bases, and 18 bases stayed unmatched. The CDR3 DNA reads as TGTGCCAGCAGCCATCCTGGGGGGGGGACCCGAGGCGATGAGCAGTTCTTC. Translation gives CASSHPGGGTRGDEQFF.

This clone was seen a handful of times. This chain connects TRBV24-1 to TRBJ1-2; D unresolved. From germline, CDR1 is KGHDR and CDR2 SFDVKD. V was shortened by 3 bases and J by 4 bases, with 17 bases between the two germline ends. The CDR3 is 16 amino acids. The CDR3 nucleotides read TGTGCCACCAGTGATCAGGCCGGCCTGGGAGTCTATGGCTACACCTTC. This encodes CATSDQAGLGVYGYTF.

This rearrangement joins TRBV29-1 to TRBJ2-7, with 9 nucleotides matching TRBD1. Germline V gene lookup returns CDR1 SQVTM and CDR2 ANQGSEA. The ends lost 6 bases at V and 5 bases at J; junction bases unmatched: 11. The length of the CDR3 is 14 residues. CDR3 in DNA: TGCAGCGTGGAAATCCGGGACAGGGTAAACGAGCAGTACTTC. Amino acids: CSVEIRDRVNEQYF.

The chain joins TRBV30 to TRBJ2-3; perhaps TRBD1 as D (5 bases). V was cut by 0 bases and J by 2 bases, with 24 bases left in between. This CDR3 spans 19 amino acids. Germline V CDR1 and CDR2: GTSNPN, SVGIG (reference sequence). DNA of the CDR3: TGTGCCTGGAGTGTACTTCGACAGCAACTGCCCCGAAACACAGATACGCAGTATTTT. Protein: CAWSVLRQQLPRNTDTQYF.

This clone was found once. This chain joins TRBV4-2 and TRBJ2-5; no firm D call. The CDR3 contains 13 residues. The germline CDR1 and CDR2 sequences are LGHNA and YNFKEQ. Deletions cut 4 bases from V and 5 bases from J, with 11 bases between. CDR3 residues: CASSPSPVETQYF. As DNA, the CDR3 is TGTGCCAGCAGCCCGTCCCCGGTGGAGACCCAGTACTTC.

The V gene is TRBV27, the J gene TRBJ2-3; 8 bases are a match to TRBD2. The length of the CDR3 is 15 residues. V lost 6 bases, J lost 6 bases, and 11 bases stayed unmatched. Germline values: CDR1 MNHEY, CDR2 SMNVEV (reference sequence). This chain's CDR3 is CASRPGGLGLDTQYF. CDR3 in DNA: TGTGCCAGCAGACCGGGGGGACTAGGGCTTGATACGCAGTATTTT.

This chain links TRBV6-1 with TRBJ2-7; D perhaps matches TRBD2 (6 bases). The V and J ends lost 3 bases and 2 bases respectively, with 14 bases between them. The CDR3 consists of 15 residues. Germline CDR1 and CDR2: MNHNS and SASEGT. DNA of the CDR3: TGTGCCAGCAGTGAGGCCCATGGAGGGACCTACGAGCAGTACTTC. As protein: CASSEAHGGTYEQYF.

The chain couples TRBV10-3 to TRBJ2-3; 8 nucleotides line up with TRBD1. J lost 5 bases, V lost 6 bases, and 13 bases had no gene match. Germline V lookup: CDR1 ENHRY, CDR2 SYGVKD. There are 16 residues in the CDR3. CDR3: CAISGATGARGDTQYF. CDR3 nucleotide sequence: TGTGCCATCAGCGGGGCGACAGGGGCTCGGGGAGATACGCAGTATTTT.

The genes are TRBV11-2 and TRBJ1-4; D is ambiguous. The V and J ends lost 5 bases and 0 bases respectively, with 13 bases between them. Germline loops: CDR1 SGHAT, CDR2 FQNNGV. This CDR3 contains 16 residues. Written as DNA, the CDR3 is TGTGCCAGCAGCCCCCAGGCAGCTGCAACTAATGAAAAACTGTTTTTT. Residues: CASSPQAAATNEKLFF.

The V call is TRBV4-1, the J call TRBJ1-5, with no clear D. V was cut by 0 bases and J by 7 bases, with 16 bases left in between. The germline gives CDR1 MGHRA, CDR2 YSYEKL. This CDR3 spans 16 amino acids. CDR3 sequence (DNA): TGCGCCAGCAGCCAAGATGCCTCGAGGGCGCACCAGCCCCAGCATTTT. This translates into CASSQDASRAHQPQHF.

The gene calls are TRBV19 and TRBJ2-7, with 7 bases aligning to TRBD1. This CDR3 comprises 13 residues. The junction had 6 bases not matched to a gene; V was cut back by 9 bases and J by 1 base. Germline lookup yields CDR1 LNHDA and CDR2 SQIVND (reference sequence). The CDR3 reads CASHEQGSYEQYF. CDR3 sequence (DNA): TGTGCCAGCCACGAACAGGGGTCCTACGAGCAGTACTTC.

The gene calls are TRBV7-9 and TRBJ2-7; TRBD2 is a possible D gene (6 bases). Germline V lookup: CDR1 SEHNR, CDR2 FQNEAQ (reference sequence). Trimming cost V 5 bases and J 3 bases, with 20 bases left between them. There are 16 residues in the CDR3. The CDR3 spells CASSPIGGPRDYEQYF. CDR3 coding DNA: TGTGCCAGCAGCCCCATCGGAGGGCCTAGGGACTACGAGCAGTACTTC.

This clone was recorded a few times. The J gene is TRBJ1-2, the V gene TRBV7-9; tentatively, D is TRBD1 (5 bases). CDR3 length equals 16 residues. Germline V gives CDR1 SEHNR, CDR2 FQNEAQ (reference sequence). Trimming stripped 5 bases from V and 5 bases from J, with 21 bases between. CDR3 DNA: TGTGCCAGCAGCCCCCCGGGGGGAGTGATATTGTATGGCTACACCTTC. Its translation: CASSPPGGVILYGYTF.

This chain uses TRBV10-2 with TRBJ2-7; TRBD2 matches 10 bases. With 0 bases clipped from V and 2 bases from J, the junction kept 13 bases outside the gene matches. The germline CDR1 and CDR2 sequences are WSHSY and SAAADI. The CDR3 contains 19 residues. The DNA for the CDR3 is TGCGCCAGCAGTGAGTCGAGGCTAGCGGGAGTAGGCCTACCCTACGAGCAGTACTTC. Protein: CASSESRLAGVGLPYEQYF.

This chain uses TRBV29-1 with TRBJ1-4; 8 positions agree with TRBD1. The CDR3 has 13 amino acids. Losses at the gene ends were 5 bases for V and 4 bases for J; bases not matched to a gene: 3. Looked up from germline, CDR1 is SQVTM and CDR2 is ANQGSEA. This chain's CDR3 is CSVLDRGNEKLFF. The CDR3 DNA is TGCAGCGTTCTCGACAGGGGTAATGAAAAACTGTTTTTT.

V usage is TRBV19 and J usage is TRBJ1-2, with 9 bases lining up with TRBD1. The V segment lost 5 bases and the J segment 14 bases; nucleotides outside the gene matches: 12. The CDR3 consists of 13 residues. Germline lookup yields CDR1 LNHDA and CDR2 SQIVND (reference sequence). The CDR3: CASSSAGTGPWTF. CDR3 DNA: TGTGCCAGTAGTTCCGCGGGGACAGGGCCTTGGACCTTC.

The V gene is TRBV27, the J gene TRBJ2-7; 9 positions agree with TRBD1. This CDR3 is built from 15 residues. CDR1 is MNHEY and CDR2 is SMNVEV in the germline V gene (reference sequence). V lost 4 bases, J lost 1 base, and 5 bases stayed unmatched. The CDR3 is CASSSPGTGSYEQYF. CDR3 DNA sequence: TGTGCCAGCAGTTCGCCCGGGACAGGGTCCTACGAGCAGTACTTC.

This chain links TRBV9 with TRBJ2-1; 8 bases agree with TRBD2. Losses at the gene ends were 3 bases for V and 10 bases for J; bases not matched to a gene: 12. CDR1 and CDR2 (germline): SGDLS, YYNGEE. The CDR3 runs to 15 residues. CDR3 loop: CASSDGQREIGEQFF. CDR3 nucleotide sequence: TGTGCCAGCAGCGACGGCCAGCGGGAGATTGGCGAGCAGTTCTTC.

The rearrangement uses TRBV19 and TRBJ1-2; 8 bases match TRBD1. Germline V gene sequence: CDR1 LNHDA, CDR2 SQIVND (reference sequence). J lost 8 bases, V lost 4 bases, and 6 bases had no gene match. The CDR3 loop spans 13 amino acids. The CDR3 here is CASSTRQGQGYTF. For the CDR3, the DNA is TGTGCCAGTAGTACCCGACAGGGGCAGGGCTACACCTTC.

There are a few counts of this clone. The CDR3 spells CASTPGLAGRETQYF. CDR3 in DNA: TGTGCCAGCACCCCAGGGCTAGCGGGACGTGAGACCCAGTACTTC. This chain joins TRBV9 and TRBJ2-5, with TRBD2 identical over 9 bases. V was pared by 6 bases and J by 5 bases, with 11 bases of the junction left unmatched. The CDR3 has 15 residues. Germline CDR1 reads SGDLS; CDR2 reads YYNGEE. The complete variable domain, with remaining parts taken from reference TRBV9 and TRBJ2-5, reads DSGVTQTPKHLITATGQRVTLRCSPRSGDLSVYWYQQSLDQGLQFLIQYYNGEERAKGNILERFSAQQFPDLHSELNLSSLELGDSALYFCASTPGLAGRETQYFGPGTRLLVL.

The chain combines TRBV2 with TRBJ1-1; TRBD1 is a possible D gene (5 bases). Germline assignment: CDR1 SNHLY and CDR2 FYNNEI. The CDR3 has 16 amino acids. V was cut by 0 bases and J by 2 bases, with 13 bases left in between. The CDR3 sequence is CASSEALGQSNTEAFF. In nucleotides, the CDR3 is TGTGCCAGCAGTGAAGCGCTGGGGCAGTCTAACACTGAAGCTTTCTTT. Looking up the rest from reference TRBV2 and TRBJ1-1 gives the full variable domain: EPEVTQTPSHQVTQMGQEVILRCVPISNHLYFYWYRQILGQKVEFLVSFYNNEISEKSEIFDDQFSVERPDGSNFTLKIRSTKLEDSAMYFCASSEALGQSNTEAFFGQGTRLTVV.